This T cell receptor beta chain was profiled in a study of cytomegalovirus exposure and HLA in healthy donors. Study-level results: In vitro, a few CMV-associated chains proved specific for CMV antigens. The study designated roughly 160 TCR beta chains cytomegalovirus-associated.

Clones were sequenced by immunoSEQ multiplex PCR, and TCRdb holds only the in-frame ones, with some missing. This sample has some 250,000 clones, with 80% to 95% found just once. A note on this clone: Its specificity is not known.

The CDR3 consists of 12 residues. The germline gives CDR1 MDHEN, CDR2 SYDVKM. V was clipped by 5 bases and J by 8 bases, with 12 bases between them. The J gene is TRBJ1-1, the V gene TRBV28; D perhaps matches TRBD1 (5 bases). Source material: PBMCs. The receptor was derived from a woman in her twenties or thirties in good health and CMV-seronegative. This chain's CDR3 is CASSDLGGEAFF. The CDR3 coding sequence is TGTGCCAGCAGTGACCTGGGGGGGGAAGCTTTCTTT. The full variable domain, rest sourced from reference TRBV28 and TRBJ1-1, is DVKVTQSSRYLVKRTGEKVFLECVQDMDHENMFWYRQDPGLGLRLIYFSYDVKMKEKGDIPEGYSVSREKKERFSLILESASTNQTSMYLCASSDLGGEAFFGQGTRLTVV.